Listed below are T cell receptor beta chains from one sample, sequenced in a study of T cell responses to AZD1222 COVID-19 vaccine. Repertoires were generated with immunoSEQ multiplex PCR, while TCRdb's copy carries only in-frame clones and drops some. Among about 130,000 clones listed, about nine tenths were seen once. The sample in question was peripheral blood, obtained on day 0 of AZD1222 vaccination. These receptors originate from an adult in good health. Each CDR3 is given with its conserved first and last residue. D genes are given only for firm matches. Size is omitted from some rows. Given values are once, few, many or a class for expanded clones.

d_call: TRBD2; j_call: TRBJ2-7; clone_size: -; v_call: TRBV5-6; cdr3_aa: CASSLASGGRYEQYF; cdr3_nt: TGTGCCAGCAGCTTGGCTAGCGGGGGGAGGTACGAGCAGTACTTC
d_call: -; j_call: TRBJ1-4; clone_size: few; v_call: TRBV19; cdr3_aa: CASADREKLFF; cdr3_nt: TGTGCCAGCGCAGACCGGGAAAAACTGTTTTTT
d_call: -; j_call: TRBJ2-7; clone_size: -; v_call: TRBV12-3/TRBV12-4; cdr3_aa: CASTSLDSYEQYF; cdr3_nt: TGTGCCAGCACTTCCTTAGACTCCTACGAGCAGTACTTC
d_call: -; j_call: TRBJ2-7; clone_size: -; v_call: TRBV6-5; cdr3_aa: CASSYEGSEQYF; cdr3_nt: TGTGCCAGCAGTTACGAGGGGTCCGAGCAGTACTTC
d_call: -; j_call: TRBJ2-1; clone_size: once; v_call: TRBV4-1; cdr3_aa: CASSQQGGYNEQFF; cdr3_nt: TGCGCCAGCAGCCAGCAGGGGGGCTACAATGAGCAGTTCTTC
d_call: -; j_call: TRBJ2-7; clone_size: once; v_call: TRBV5-6; cdr3_aa: CASRIRQGYEQYF; cdr3_nt: TGTGCCAGCAGAATAAGACAAGGCTACGAGCAGTACTTC
d_call: TRBD2; j_call: TRBJ2-2; clone_size: once; v_call: TRBV5-1; cdr3_aa: CASSSRGGPVTGELFF; cdr3_nt: TGCGCCAGCAGCTCGCGCGGGGGGCCGGTCACCGGGGAGCTGTTTTTT
d_call: TRBD2; j_call: TRBJ2-1; clone_size: -; v_call: TRBV9; cdr3_aa: CASSLGLAEYNEQFF; cdr3_nt: TGTGCCAGCAGCCTAGGACTAGCGGAGTACAATGAGCAGTTCTTC
d_call: -; j_call: TRBJ1-2; clone_size: -; v_call: TRBV29-1; cdr3_aa: CSVVRGRGYGYTF; cdr3_nt: TGCAGCGTTGTCAGGGGTCGGGGCTATGGCTACACCTTC
d_call: TRBD1; j_call: TRBJ1-2; clone_size: -; v_call: TRBV23-1; cdr3_aa: CASSQIGQGYGYTF; cdr3_nt: TGCGCCAGCAGTCAGATCGGACAGGGCTATGGCTACACCTTC
d_call: -; j_call: TRBJ1-4; clone_size: -; v_call: TRBV6-6; cdr3_aa: CASSYFPRGGEKLFF; cdr3_nt: TGTGCCAGCAGTTATTTTCCCCGGGGGGGAGAAAAACTGTTTTTT
d_call: TRBD1; j_call: TRBJ2-6; clone_size: -; v_call: TRBV19; cdr3_aa: CASSLGQVSGANVLTF; cdr3_nt: TGTGCCAGTAGTTTGGGACAGGTCTCTGGGGCCAACGTCCTGACTTTC
d_call: -; j_call: TRBJ2-7; clone_size: -; v_call: TRBV6-2/TRBV6-3; cdr3_aa: CASSPASKLTYEQYF; cdr3_nt: TGTGCCAGCAGCCCCGCTAGCAAGTTAACCTACGAGCAGTACTTC
d_call: -; j_call: TRBJ1-3; clone_size: -; v_call: TRBV6-5; cdr3_aa: CASSYSGARNTIYF; cdr3_nt: TGTGCCAGCAGTTACTCCGGGGCGAGAAACACCATATATTTT
d_call: TRBD1; j_call: TRBJ2-2; clone_size: -; v_call: TRBV7-2; cdr3_aa: CASSTGQLNTGELFF; cdr3_nt: TGTGCCAGCAGCACGGGACAGTTAAACACCGGGGAGCTGTTTTTT
d_call: -; j_call: TRBJ1-4; clone_size: -; v_call: TRBV2; cdr3_aa: CASQMRVANEKLFF; cdr3_nt: TGTGCCAGCCAAATGAGGGTCGCTAATGAAAAACTGTTTTTT
d_call: -; j_call: TRBJ2-2; clone_size: -; v_call: TRBV7-2; cdr3_aa: CASSLGGAIIGELFF; cdr3_nt: TGTGCCAGCAGCTTAGGGGGGGCGATAATCGGGGAGCTGTTTTTT
d_call: -; j_call: TRBJ1-5; clone_size: once; v_call: TRBV6-5; cdr3_aa: CASGSYRDQPQHF; cdr3_nt: TGTGCCAGCGGATCCTACAGGGATCAGCCCCAGCATTTT
d_call: TRBD1; j_call: TRBJ1-2; clone_size: -; v_call: TRBV4-1; cdr3_aa: CASSQEGDRRGYTF; cdr3_nt: TGCGCCAGCAGCCAAGAAGGGGACAGGCGCGGCTACACCTTC
d_call: -; j_call: TRBJ1-5; clone_size: -; v_call: TRBV28; cdr3_aa: CASSQGTLTSNQPQHF; cdr3_nt: TGTGCCAGCAGTCAGGGGACACTAACAAGCAATCAGCCCCAGCATTTT
d_call: TRBD1; j_call: TRBJ2-1; clone_size: -; v_call: TRBV9; cdr3_aa: CASSVVGTGRNEQFF; cdr3_nt: TGTGCCAGCAGCGTAGTGGGGACAGGGCGAAATGAGCAGTTCTTC
d_call: TRBD2; j_call: TRBJ2-1; clone_size: -; v_call: TRBV28; cdr3_aa: CASSVPSGGGNEQFF; cdr3_nt: TGTGCCAGCAGTGTCCCTAGCGGGGGTGGAAATGAGCAGTTCTTC
d_call: -; j_call: TRBJ1-1; clone_size: -; v_call: TRBV21-1; cdr3_aa: CASSQTGAGSTEAFF; cdr3_nt: TGTGCCAGCAGCCAGACAGGGGCGGGAAGCACTGAAGCTTTCTTT
d_call: -; j_call: TRBJ1-3; clone_size: -; v_call: TRBV27; cdr3_aa: CASRRGGSGNTIYF; cdr3_nt: TGTGCCAGCAGGCGGGGGGGCTCTGGAAACACCATATATTTT
d_call: -; j_call: TRBJ1-2; clone_size: -; v_call: TRBV7-2; cdr3_aa: CASSSRNYGYTF; cdr3_nt: TGTGCCAGCAGCTCCCGTAACTATGGCTACACCTTC
d_call: -; j_call: TRBJ1-6; clone_size: -; v_call: TRBV27; cdr3_aa: CASRQPGGRNSPLHF; cdr3_nt: TGTGCCAGCAGACAACCCGGGGGGCGTAATTCACCCCTCCACTTT
d_call: TRBD1; j_call: TRBJ2-7; clone_size: -; v_call: TRBV28; cdr3_aa: CASSSTARDRAYEQYF; cdr3_nt: TGTGCCAGCAGTTCCACAGCCCGGGACAGGGCCTACGAGCAGTACTTC
d_call: TRBD1; j_call: TRBJ1-1; clone_size: -; v_call: TRBV5-1; cdr3_aa: CASSYGTGLSRGTEAFF; cdr3_nt: TGCGCCAGCAGCTATGGGACAGGGCTTTCCAGGGGGACTGAAGCTTTCTTT
d_call: TRBD1; j_call: TRBJ2-7; clone_size: -; v_call: TRBV11-3; cdr3_aa: CASSLESGTGNEQYF; cdr3_nt: TGTGCCAGCAGCTTAGAAAGTGGGACAGGGAACGAGCAGTACTTC
d_call: -; j_call: TRBJ1-1; clone_size: -; v_call: TRBV27; cdr3_aa: CASSPLERVNTEAFF; cdr3_nt: TGTGCCAGCAGTCCCCTCGAGAGGGTGAACACTGAAGCTTTCTTT
d_call: -; j_call: TRBJ2-3; clone_size: -; v_call: TRBV28; cdr3_aa: CASSRPGGASTDTQYF; cdr3_nt: TGTGCCAGCAGCCGTCCTGGGGGGGCTAGCACAGATACGCAGTATTTT
d_call: -; j_call: TRBJ1-2; clone_size: -; v_call: TRBV3-1/TRBV3-2; cdr3_aa: CASSQRDGDYGYTF; cdr3_nt: TGTGCCAGCAGCCAAAGGGACGGAGATTATGGCTACACCTTC
d_call: -; j_call: TRBJ2-1; clone_size: -; v_call: TRBV19; cdr3_aa: CASSMTGTEQFF; cdr3_nt: TGTGCCAGTAGTATGACAGGAACTGAGCAGTTCTTC
d_call: TRBD2; j_call: TRBJ2-3; clone_size: -; v_call: TRBV10-3; cdr3_aa: CAISGGSGGPTDTQYF; cdr3_nt: TGTGCCATCAGTGGGGGTAGCGGGGGCCCCACAGATACGCAGTATTTT
d_call: TRBD1; j_call: TRBJ2-7; clone_size: -; v_call: TRBV10-1; cdr3_aa: CASSRDRVDYEQYF; cdr3_nt: TGCGCCAGCAGTAGGGACAGGGTGGACTACGAGCAGTACTTC
d_call: -; j_call: TRBJ1-1; clone_size: -; v_call: TRBV5-4; cdr3_aa: CASRTAVGAMNTEAFF; cdr3_nt: TGTGCCAGCAGGACTGCGGTGGGGGCGATGAACACTGAAGCTTTCTTT
d_call: -; j_call: TRBJ1-2; clone_size: -; v_call: TRBV5-5; cdr3_aa: CASSSSRYNYGYTF; cdr3_nt: TGTGCCAGCAGCTCCTCTCGATATAACTATGGCTACACCTTC
d_call: -; j_call: TRBJ2-7; clone_size: -; v_call: TRBV12-3/TRBV12-4; cdr3_aa: CASRAEQGYEQYF; cdr3_nt: TGTGCCAGCCGCGCTGAGCAGGGATACGAGCAGTACTTC
d_call: -; j_call: TRBJ2-7; clone_size: -; v_call: TRBV2; cdr3_aa: CASSERAYEQYF; cdr3_nt: TGTGCCAGCAGTGAGAGGGCTTACGAGCAGTACTTC
d_call: -; j_call: TRBJ1-5; clone_size: -; v_call: TRBV5-4; cdr3_aa: CASSLDGQPQHF; cdr3_nt: TGTGCCAGCAGCTTGGATGGTCAGCCCCAGCATTTT
d_call: -; j_call: TRBJ1-3; clone_size: -; v_call: TRBV18; cdr3_aa: CASSPDHNFSGNTIYF; cdr3_nt: TGTGCCAGCTCACCAGACCACAACTTCTCTGGAAACACCATATATTTT
d_call: -; j_call: TRBJ2-7; clone_size: -; v_call: TRBV27; cdr3_aa: CASMEDAWEQYF; cdr3_nt: TGTGCCAGCATGGAGGACGCCTGGGAGCAGTACTTC
d_call: TRBD1; j_call: TRBJ1-4; clone_size: -; v_call: TRBV4-1; cdr3_aa: CASSLRDRGRGVNEKLFF; cdr3_nt: TGCGCCAGCAGCCTCCGGGACAGGGGGCGCGGGGTGAATGAAAAACTGTTTTTT
d_call: TRBD1; j_call: TRBJ1-4; clone_size: -; v_call: TRBV7-9; cdr3_aa: CASSADRGYEKLFF; cdr3_nt: TGTGCCAGCAGCGCTGACAGGGGCTACGAAAAACTGTTTTTT
d_call: -; j_call: TRBJ1-1; clone_size: -; v_call: TRBV7-2; cdr3_aa: CASSFMSGVTEAFF; cdr3_nt: TGTGCCAGCAGCTTCATGAGTGGTGTGACTGAAGCTTTCTTT
d_call: TRBD1; j_call: TRBJ1-5; clone_size: -; v_call: TRBV5-1; cdr3_aa: CASSPGTADYSNQPQHF; cdr3_nt: TGCGCCAGCAGCCCCGGGACAGCAGACTATAGCAATCAGCCCCAGCATTTT
d_call: -; j_call: TRBJ1-5; clone_size: -; v_call: TRBV7-2; cdr3_aa: CASARGGNQPQHF; cdr3_nt: TGTGCCAGCGCGCGGGGGGGCAATCAGCCCCAGCATTTT
d_call: TRBD2; j_call: TRBJ2-5; clone_size: -; v_call: TRBV4-3; cdr3_aa: CASSQDPASGRQETQYF; cdr3_nt: TGCGCCAGCAGCCAAGACCCGGCTAGCGGGAGGCAAGAGACCCAGTACTTC
d_call: TRBD1; j_call: TRBJ1-6; clone_size: few; v_call: TRBV19; cdr3_aa: CASRDRGRPSLHF; cdr3_nt: TGTGCCAGTCGGGACAGGGGGCGGCCCTCCCTCCACTTT
d_call: -; j_call: TRBJ2-7; clone_size: once; v_call: TRBV24-1; cdr3_aa: CATSSGRGRLEQYF; cdr3_nt: TGTGCCACCAGTTCGGGAAGGGGCCGGCTCGAGCAGTACTTC
d_call: TRBD1; j_call: TRBJ1-5; clone_size: -; v_call: TRBV4-3; cdr3_aa: CASSQDPGGTQPQHF; cdr3_nt: TGCGCCAGCAGCCAAGATCCAGGGGGCACTCAGCCCCAGCATTTT
d_call: -; j_call: TRBJ1-1; clone_size: -; v_call: TRBV5-1; cdr3_aa: CASEDDSLNTEAFF; cdr3_nt: TGCGCCAGCGAGGACGACAGTTTGAACACTGAAGCTTTCTTT
d_call: -; j_call: TRBJ2-7; clone_size: -; v_call: TRBV18; cdr3_aa: CASSPVTGTYEQYF; cdr3_nt: TGTGCCAGCTCACCAGTGACAGGTACCTACGAGCAGTACTTC
d_call: -; j_call: TRBJ1-1; clone_size: -; v_call: TRBV4-2; cdr3_aa: CASSQEGRDWGTEAFF; cdr3_nt: TGTGCCAGCAGCCAAGAAGGAAGGGACTGGGGCACTGAAGCTTTCTTT
d_call: -; j_call: TRBJ2-1; clone_size: -; v_call: TRBV7-3; cdr3_aa: CASSLGRVSYNEQFF; cdr3_nt: TGTGCCAGCAGCTTGGGACGGGTTTCCTACAATGAGCAGTTCTTC